The present T cell receptor beta chain was sequenced within a study of blood T cells in healthy people across ages. A sample-barcoded 5' primer and a J-beta primer mix were used in a second PCR of about 7 to 12 cycles. TCRdb used MiXCR to reprocess the 5' RACE reads, holding one entry per CDR3 protein. The sample has 650,000 to 800,000 distinct CDR3 sequences; around two fifths are singletons. The CDR3 extends over 14 amino acids. CDR1 and CDR2 from the germline V gene are MNHNY and SVGAGI (reference sequence). Trimming pared 5 bases from V and 4 bases from J, leaving 14 bases between. This clonotype has only a few counts. Its specificity is not known. Whole-study findings and limits: In these data, TCR beta diversity tracked strongly with naive T cell percentage. Getting older went along with TCR beta diversity per million T cells dropping roughly linearly.

The donors, healthy Caucasians from Russia, were aged 6 to 90. They isolated at least 6 million PBMCs from each sample. The sequence derives from a man aged 60 to 69 in good health. V is TRBV6-6 and J is TRBJ1-2, with D unclear. Specimen: blood. The CDR3 DNA follows: TGTGCCAGCAGTCCCAATGAGAAAAGCTATGGCTACACCTTC. This encodes CASSPNEKSYGYTF.